A single sample is the source of the 4 T cell receptor beta chains below, sequenced in a study of T cell clones after liver transplantation. The assay was immunoSEQ multiplex PCR, and TCRdb's table has in-frame clones only and misses some. The sample shows 15,000 to 20,000 clones, over 75% of them seen only once. The sample consisted of CD8+ T cells from blood, taken less than 50 months after liver transplant. These receptor sequences come from a human patient who received a liver transplant. Some of these T cells may belong to the graft donor.

The V call is TRBV4-3, the J call TRBJ1-1; D not resolved. This CDR3 comprises 18 residues. Trimming pared 0 bases from V and 6 bases from J, leaving 23 bases between. CDR1 is LGHNA and CDR2 is YSLEER in the germline V gene. CDR3 residues: CASSQDFPPSPLRAEAFF. CDR3 in DNA: TGCGCCAGCAGCCAAGATTTCCCCCCCTCCCCGCTGCGCGCTGAAGCTTTCTTT.

The genes are TRBV5-6 and TRBJ1-6; no definite D call. This CDR3 is built from 15 residues. The germline V gene has CDR1 SGHDT and CDR2 YYEEEE. V was trimmed by 4 bases and J by 1 base, leaving 9 bases between them. CDR3 DNA: TGTGCCAGCAGCAACAGAGAATCCTATAATTCACCCCTCCACTTT. Its translation is CASSNRESYNSPLHF.

This clone was seen a single time. V gene TRBV5-4 combines with J gene TRBJ2-1, with D perhaps matching TRBD1 (6 bases). This CDR3 region has 12 residues. CDR1 and CDR2 (germline): SGHNT, YYREEE (reference sequence). V dropped 3 bases and J dropped 12 bases, with 13 bases sitting between them. CDR3 bases: TGTGCCAGCAGCTCATTAGGGGGTTCGCAGTTCTTC. Protein: CASSSLGGSQFF.

This clone was recorded a few times. Distinct nucleotide sequences in the sample also encode this CDR3. This chain links TRBV14 with TRBJ1-1, with no clear D. The CDR3 sequence is 12 residues long. CDR1 SGHDN and CDR2 FVKESK come from the germline V gene. The V and J ends lost 1 base and 8 bases respectively, with 8 bases between them. For the CDR3, the DNA is TGTGCCAGCAGCCAAGGGCGAGGAGAAGCTTTCTTT. Protein product: CASSQGRGEAFF.